This T cell receptor beta chain was captured by sequencing in a study of blood T cell repertoires in COVID-19. Study context: Samples of COVID-19 (acute and convalescent) were obtained from the United States, Italy and Spain. PBMCs, B-cell-depleted T cells, or T cells were the source of the cDNA or gDNA that made up the material.

Per germline, CDR1 SEHNR and CDR2 FQNEAQ (reference sequence). Unmatched junction bases numbered 6, after V lost 5 bases and J lost 6 bases. The CDR3 length is 14 residues. Participants came from about two dozen US areas, aged about 18 to 89 years. Recovered participants had two consecutive negative NP/OP PCR tests, healthcare professional clearance, or symptom resolution. The data were produced by immunoSEQ multiplex PCR, yet TCRdb's version contains in-frame clones alone and is incomplete. In the table there are approximately 350,000 clones, around 83% of which are singletons. The sequence was collected from a woman between 50 and 59 years old who had recovered from COVID-19. V gene TRBV7-9 combines with J gene TRBJ1-4; 7 bases match TRBD1. The sample comprised PBMCs or T cells enriched from blood (not recorded which). CDR3 in amino acids: CASSRGTAYEKLFF. For the CDR3, the DNA is TGTGCCAGCAGCAGGGGGACAGCCTATGAAAAACTGTTTTTT.